One and the same sample provided the 16 T cell receptor beta chains below, sequenced in a study of cytomegalovirus exposure and HLA in healthy donors. Use of 60 Vbeta and 13 Jbeta primers characterized the PCR. Clones were sequenced by immunoSEQ multiplex PCR, and TCRdb holds only the in-frame ones, with some missing. The data hold about 180,000 clones, with approximately 78% observed a single time. Sequencing used PBMCs. The receptors were gathered from a human donor in good health.

The chain joins TRBV2 to TRBJ2-5; 7 nucleotides match TRBD2. The J call may be in error: the DNA end matches TRBJ2-7 better. This CDR3 spans 14 amino acids. Germline V gives CDR1 SNHLY, CDR2 FYNNEI. In DNA, the CDR3 is TGTGCCAGCAGTGGTGAGCAGGGAGGGAACGAGCAGTACTTC. Translating it yields CASSGEQGGNEQYF.

The CDR3 nucleotides are TGTGCCAGCAGCTTAAGGCTCGGGACAACAGGCTACGAGCAGTACTTC. As protein: CASSLRLGTTGYEQYF. This chain joins TRBV13 and TRBJ2-7, with D possibly TRBD1 on 6 matching bases. Germline values: CDR1 PRHDT, CDR2 FYEKMQ (reference sequence). Trimming removed 2 bases from V and 3 bases from J, with 17 bases in between. The CDR3 has 16 residues.

V is TRBV6-5 and J is TRBJ2-7; no firm D call. This CDR3 comprises 12 residues. Per the germline V gene, CDR1 is MNHEY and CDR2 is SVGAGI. V was cut by 6 bases and J by 6 bases, with 12 bases left in between. CDR3: CASRNINTEQYF. As DNA, the CDR3 is TGTGCCAGCAGGAATATAAACACCGAGCAGTACTTC.

This rearrangement joins TRBV7-2 to TRBJ1-2, with 11 bases that match TRBD1. This CDR3 has 14 residues. V gave up 5 bases and J gave up 7 bases; unmatched junction bases: 6. Germline CDR1 and CDR2: SGHTA and FQGNSA. CDR3 coding DNA: TGTGCCAGCAGCCCGGGACAGGGGGAGGGTGGCTACACCTTC. Its translation: CASSPGQGEGGYTF.

This clone showed up just a few times. The rearrangement joins TRBV6-1 to TRBJ2-5; 9 bases fit TRBD2. Per the germline V gene, CDR1 is MNHNS and CDR2 is SASEGT. J lost 3 bases, V lost 5 bases, and 4 bases had no gene match. This CDR3 has 14 amino acids. The CDR3 coding sequence is TGTGCCAGCAGTCGCGGGGGGGGGAAAGAGACCCAGTACTTC. Amino acids: CASSRGGGKETQYF.

Remarks on this clone: One end of the junction fails to match germline, which may point to a read error. The rearrangement links TRBV7-9 to TRBJ1-1; 7 bases fit TRBD1. The CDR3 totals 13 residues. Germline-derived CDR1 and CDR2 are SEHNR and FQNEAQ (reference sequence). The CDR3 nucleotides are TGTTCCAGCAGCTTAGGGGGGGACAGCGAAGCTTTCTTT. Protein product: CSSSLGGDSEAFF.

The rearrangement links TRBV27 to TRBJ2-5, with 8 bases aligning to TRBD2. The DNA end lines up better with TRBJ2-7; the J call may be wrong. Germline-derived CDR1 and CDR2 are MNHEY and SMNVEV (reference sequence). There are 15 residues in the CDR3. The CDR3 here is CASSAAGLAAYEQYF. CDR3 nucleotide sequence: TGTGCCAGCAGTGCAGCTGGACTAGCTGCCTACGAGCAGTACTTC.

In its sample, this clone was seen a few times. At one end the junction does not follow the germline gene, possibly because of a read error. This chain joins TRBV7-7 and TRBJ2-3; 11 bases map to TRBD2. Germline V CDR1 and CDR2: SSHAT, FNYEAQ (reference sequence). There are 15 residues in the CDR3. The CDR3 DNA reads TGTGCTAGCAGCTTGACTAGCGGGGCCACAGATACGCAGTATTTT. This codes for CASSLTSGATDTQYF.

This clone was seen only a few times. The V and J genes are TRBV7-8 and TRBJ1-5; D gene uncertain. CDR1 is SGHVS and CDR2 is FQNEAQ in the germline V gene. The CDR3 has 17 amino acids. The V and J ends lost 4 bases and 2 bases respectively, with 18 bases between them. CDR3 region: CASSSRAHGDGNQPQHF. The CDR3 DNA sequence: TGTGCCAGCAGCTCCCGGGCCCACGGGGATGGCAATCAGCCCCAGCATTTT.

The chain links TRBV5-1 to TRBJ2-3, with TRBD2 identical over 11 bases. The CDR3 consists of 16 residues. The trim removed 0 bases at V and 4 bases at J, leaving 4 bases unmatched. Germline V gene lookup returns CDR1 SGHRS and CDR2 YFSETQ. The CDR3 spells CASSLASGGRSDTQYF. The CDR3 coding sequence is TGCGCCAGCAGCTTGGCTAGCGGGGGGCGATCAGATACGCAGTATTTT.

The J gene is TRBJ2-2, the V gene TRBV7-2, with 8 bases fitting TRBD1. Germline-derived CDR1 and CDR2 are SGHTA and FQGNSA. The J segment lost 1 base and the V segment lost 6 bases, leaving 4 bases of the junction unmatched. The CDR3 runs 15 residues. The CDR3 DNA follows: TGTGCCAGCAGAATGGACAGGGAGAACACCGGGGAGCTGTTTTTT. Translation gives CASRMDRENTGELFF.

The chain combines TRBV6-6 with TRBJ1-4; 8 bases fit TRBD1. The CDR3 loop spans 15 amino acids. CDR1 MNHNY and CDR2 SVGAGI come from the germline V gene (reference sequence). V was clipped by 5 bases and J by 5 bases; unmatched bases: 7. The CDR3 DNA follows: TGTGCCAGCAGTCCAAACAGGGGGGAGAATGAAAAACTGTTTTTT. The encoded protein is CASSPNRGENEKLFF.

V is TRBV5-1 and J is TRBJ2-7; a possible D gene is TRBD2 (5 bases). From germline, CDR1 is SGHRS and CDR2 YFSETQ. With 7 bases removed from V and 0 bases from J, the gap between germline ends came to 17 bases. The CDR3 sequence is 15 residues long. The CDR3 DNA follows: TGCGCCAGCGCCCCGAGGGCCAGCAACTCCTACGAGCAGTACTTC. Residues: CASAPRASNSYEQYF.

This chain links TRBV5-1 with TRBJ1-2; 7 bases align to TRBD1. Losses at the gene ends were 2 bases for V and 2 bases for J; bases not matched to a gene: 6. The CDR3 covers 15 residues. Germline CDR1 reads SGHRS; CDR2 reads YFSETQ. CDR3 nucleotides: TGCGCCAGCAGCTTAACAGGGGCCTCGAACTATGGCTACACCTTC. This codes for CASSLTGASNYGYTF.

The sample holds one count of this clone. The V and J genes are TRBV11-2 and TRBJ2-1, with 9 nucleotides matching TRBD2. CDR3 size: 13 residues. J gave up 6 bases and V 6 bases, and 3 bases lay outside the gene matches. CDR1 SGHAT and CDR2 FQNNGV come from the germline V gene. The CDR3 DNA is TGTGCCAGCAGGAGAGCGGGGGGCAATGAGCAGTTCTTC. Its protein product is CASRRAGGNEQFF.

This rearrangement joins TRBV19 to TRBJ2-2; 7 nucleotides align to TRBD1. The V gene end was trimmed by 2 bases and the J gene end by 6 bases; junction bases not matched to a gene: 9. The CDR3 covers 16 residues. CDR1 is LNHDA, CDR2 SQIVND, per germline (reference sequence). CDR3 sequence reads: CASSISAGGGPGELFF. The CDR3 DNA reads as TGTGCCAGTAGTATATCGGCAGGGGGTGGACCCGGGGAGCTGTTTTTT. The full variable domain, completed using reference TRBV19 and TRBJ2-2, is DGGITQSPKYLFRKEGQNVTLSCEQNLNHDAMYWYRQDPGQGLRLIYYSQIVNDFQKGDIAEGYSVSREKKESFPLTVTSAQKNPTAFYLCASSISAGGGPGELFFGEGSRLTVL.